This T cell receptor beta chain was obtained from a study of regulatory T cells in long-lasting Graves disease. The study, taken as a whole, reports: The study found TRBV28, TRBJ1-2 and TRBJ2-5 favored in persistent disease. Persistent Graves' cases showed lower TCR diversity than newly diagnosed cases. Accuracy was possibly reduced by small sample size. Thyroid tissue went unexamined; only peripheral blood was analyzed.

V was trimmed by 0 bases and J by 3 bases, leaving 10 bases between them. Germline V lookup: CDR1 SGHRS, CDR2 YFSETQ. The CDR3 length is 14 residues. This clonotype showed up just a few times. The antigen remains undetermined. iRepertoire HTBI primers and Arm-PCR of CDR3 regions built TCR beta libraries. Via MiXCR, TCRdb re-called the multiplex PCR reads, giving one row per CDR3 protein. The repertoire holds around 300,000 distinct CDR3 sequences, with 22% as singletons. The sample's time point: persistent/refractory GD, antithyroid drugs over 5 years with positive TRAb. Extracted PBMC RNA gave rise to the TCR library.

Specimen: peripheral blood mononuclear cells (PBMCs), collected when the disease was refractory, from a patient treated with antithyroid drugs. The sequence came from a female donor with Graves disease. The V call is TRBV5-1, the J call TRBJ2-7, with a tentative D call TRBD1 (6 bases). The chain's CDR3 is CASSLGTAVYEQYF. CDR3 coding DNA: TGCGCCAGCAGCTTGGGGACAGCCGTCTACGAGCAGTACTTC.